This T cell receptor (beta chain) was documented in a study of post-analysis software for immune sequencing data. For the study at large: Disease courses included relapsing-remitting, secondary progressive and progressive-relapsing multiple sclerosis.

Concerning this clonotype: Antigen unknown.

CDR1 MDHEN and CDR2 SYDVKM come from the germline V gene. CDR3 length: 18 residues. V gave up 1 base and J gave up 1 base; unmatched junction bases: 12. Carried by the TCR beta cDNA libraries were unique molecular identifiers. Once roughly 0.85 to 11 million T cells were used, about 490,000 cDNA molecules resulted. TCRdb itself ran the PCR reads through MiXCR, one entry per CDR3 protein. This sample yields approximately 360,000 distinct CDR3 sequences, of which about a third are seen a single time; roughly 13% belongs to the top ten. Regarding the study as a whole: Significantly decreased normalized Chao1 diversity was recorded for multiple sclerosis patients relative to controls. Five or six TRBV segments were significantly more frequent in patients than in controls. TRBV5-6, TRBV5-1 and TRBV20-1 were among these segments. Co-batched samples clustered tightly together by F measure.

This TCR derives from a girl aged 5-17 years with multiple sclerosis. The chain employs TRBV28 and TRBJ2-5; TRBD1 matches 7 bases. Material: blood. The CDR3 spells CASSLFQGEQTPQETQYF. The CDR3 DNA sequence: TGTGCCAGCAGTTTATTTCAGGGGGAACAAACGCCCCAAGAGACCCAGTACTTC.